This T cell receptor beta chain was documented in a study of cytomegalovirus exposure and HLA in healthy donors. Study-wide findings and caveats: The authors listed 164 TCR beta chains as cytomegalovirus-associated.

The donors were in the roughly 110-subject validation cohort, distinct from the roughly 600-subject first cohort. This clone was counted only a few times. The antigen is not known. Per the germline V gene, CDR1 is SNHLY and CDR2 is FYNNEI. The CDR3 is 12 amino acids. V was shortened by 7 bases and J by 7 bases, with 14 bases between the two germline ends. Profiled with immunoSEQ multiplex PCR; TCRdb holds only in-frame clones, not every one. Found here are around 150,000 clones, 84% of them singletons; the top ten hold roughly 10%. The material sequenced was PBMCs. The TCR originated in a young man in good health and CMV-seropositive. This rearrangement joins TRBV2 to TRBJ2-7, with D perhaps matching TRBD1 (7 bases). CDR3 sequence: CASTTRGREQYF. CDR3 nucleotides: TGTGCCAGCACCACCAGGGGGAGGGAGCAGTACTTC. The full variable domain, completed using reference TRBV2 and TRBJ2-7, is EPEVTQTPSHQVTQMGQEVILRCVPISNHLYFYWYRQILGQKVEFLVSFYNNEISEKSEIFDDQFSVERPDGSNFTLKIRSTKLEDSAMYFCASTTRGREQYFGPGTRLTVT.